These T cell receptor beta chains were read from a single sample in a study of blood T cell repertoires in COVID-19. Sequenced by immunoSEQ multiplex PCR; TCRdb stores in-frame clones only, minus some. The profile shows 150,000 to 200,000 clones, roughly 73% of them singletons. Sequencing was done on a sample of peripheral blood. The source of these receptors is a man in his 70s with acute or convalescent COVID-19. Both conserved end residues are part of each CDR3. The D gene is left open where the match is weak. Clone size is not always given. Where it is, it says once, few, many or a class for expanded clones.

CDR3: CSVVIIAGGIADTQYF; DNA: TGCAGCGTTGTGATAATAGCGGGGGGGATCGCAGATACGCAGTATTTT; J: TRBJ2-3; D: TRBD2; length: 16; size: .; V: TRBV29-1
CDR3: CASSLTKQVSGNTIYF; DNA: TGTGCCAGCAGCTTAACGAAACAGGTTTCGGGAAACACCATATATTTT; J: TRBJ1-3; D: .; length: 16; size: .; V: TRBV11-3
CDR3: CASSLSLAGETQYF; DNA: TGTGCCAGCAGCTTGTCACTAGCGGGGGAGACCCAGTACTTC; J: TRBJ2-5; D: TRBD2; length: 14; size: .; V: TRBV5-6
CDR3: CAISLTGLNTEAFF; DNA: TGTGCCATCAGTTTGACAGGGCTGAACACTGAAGCTTTCTTT; J: TRBJ1-1; D: TRBD1; length: 14; size: .; V: TRBV10-3
CDR3: CASSIRDSSGEQFF; DNA: TGTGCCAGTAGTATTAGGGACAGTTCCGGTGAGCAGTTCTTC; J: TRBJ2-1; D: TRBD1; length: 14; size: .; V: TRBV19
CDR3: CASRLQGGEKLFF; DNA: TGTGCCAGCAGGTTACAGGGAGGGGAAAAACTGTTTTTT; J: TRBJ1-4; D: .; length: 13; size: .; V: TRBV2
CDR3: CASSLVPSGNPTDTQYF; DNA: TGTGCCAGCAGCTTGGTGCCTAGCGGGAATCCCACAGATACGCAGTATTTT; J: TRBJ2-3; D: TRBD2; length: 17; size: .; V: TRBV5-5
CDR3: CASSPGQYNSPLHF; DNA: TGTGCCAGCAGCCCGGGACAGTATAATTCACCCCTCCACTTT; J: TRBJ1-6; D: TRBD1; length: 14; size: once; V: TRBV13
CDR3: CASNSERGASYNEQFF; DNA: TGTGCCAGTAATTCGGAGCGGGGGGCCTCCTACAATGAGCAGTTCTTC; J: TRBJ2-1; D: TRBD2; length: 16; size: .; V: TRBV19
CDR3: CSASHTGPRGYTF; DNA: TGCAGTGCTAGTCACACAGGGCCACGGGGCTACACCTTC; J: TRBJ1-2; D: .; length: 13; size: .; V: TRBV20-1
CDR3: CASGLASEETQYF; DNA: TGTGCCAGCGGATTGGCTAGCGAAGAGACCCAGTACTTC; J: TRBJ2-5; D: .; length: 13; size: .; V: TRBV9
CDR3: CASSIMVGTGENQPQHF; DNA: TGTGCCAGTAGTATAATGGTCGGGACAGGTGAGAATCAGCCCCAGCATTTT; J: TRBJ1-5; D: TRBD1; length: 17; size: .; V: TRBV19
CDR3: CASSLIPDTEAFF; DNA: TGTGCCAGCAGCTTAATCCCGGACACTGAAGCTTTCTTT; J: TRBJ1-1; D: .; length: 13; size: .; V: TRBV7-8
CDR3: CSVEDQGLAGDEQFF; DNA: TGCAGCGTTGAAGATCAGGGACTAGCGGGAGATGAGCAGTTCTTC; J: TRBJ2-1; D: TRBD2; length: 15; size: once; V: TRBV29-1
CDR3: CASSHGQGTQPQHF; DNA: TGTGCCAGCAGCCACGGACAGGGGACCCAGCCCCAGCATTTT; J: TRBJ1-5; D: TRBD1; length: 14; size: .; V: TRBV3-1/TRBV3-2
CDR3: CASSQEIQTAEAFF; DNA: TGTGCCAGCAGCCAAGAAATACAGACGGCTGAAGCTTTCTTT; J: TRBJ1-1; D: .; length: 14; size: .; V: TRBV3-1/TRBV3-2
CDR3: CATSDLASGLAQFF; DNA: TGTGCCACCAGTGATTTGGCTAGCGGCCTCGCCCAGTTCTTC; J: TRBJ2-1; D: TRBD2; length: 14; size: .; V: TRBV24-1
CDR3: CASSLEGGPYGYTF; DNA: TGTGCCAGCAGCTTAGAAGGAGGGCCGTATGGCTACACCTTC; J: TRBJ1-2; D: .; length: 14; size: .; V: TRBV11-3
CDR3: CASSEGGSYGYTF; DNA: TGTGCCAGCAGTGAGGGAGGTAGCTATGGCTACACCTTC; J: TRBJ1-2; D: .; length: 13; size: once; V: TRBV25-1
CDR3: CASSAGSNTEAFF; DNA: TGTGCCAGCAGTGCCGGTTCGAACACTGAAGCTTTCTTT; J: TRBJ1-1; D: .; length: 13; size: once; V: TRBV28
CDR3: CATSDSGGGHEAFF; DNA: TGTGCCACCAGTGACTCCGGGGGGGGACATGAAGCTTTCTTT; J: TRBJ1-1; D: .; length: 14; size: .; V: TRBV24-1
CDR3: CASSLGQGNYEQYF; DNA: TGTGCCAGCAGCTTAGGTCAGGGGAACTACGAGCAGTACTTC; J: TRBJ2-7; D: .; length: 14; size: .; V: TRBV7-8
CDR3: CATSRGAGANYEQYF; DNA: TGTGCCACCAGCAGAGGGGCAGGGGCGAACTACGAGCAGTACTTC; J: TRBJ2-7; D: .; length: 15; size: .; V: TRBV15
CDR3: CASSRPSGDEQYF; DNA: TGTGCCAGCAGCCGGCCTTCAGGGGACGAGCAGTACTTC; J: TRBJ2-7; D: .; length: 13; size: .; V: TRBV7-9